The sample holds a few counts of the clone carrying this TCR beta chain. Its antigen is currently unknown. The sample originates from a study of radiotherapy plus CTLA-4 blockade in lung cancer. Study in general: There were objective responses in roughly 18% of patients, and around 32% had disease control.

CTLA-4 blockade with ipilimumab, together with focal radiation, was given to patients with chemo-refractory metastatic non-small-cell lung cancer. Germline V lookup: CDR1 SQVTM, CDR2 ANQGSEA. The trim removed 7 bases at V and 4 bases at J, leaving 4 bases unmatched. The CDR3 has 12 amino acids. Study outcomes and limitations: Reportedly, early blood T cell clone dynamics best predicted response, with interferon-beta. Blood-borne expansion of tumor-derived TCR clones followed radiotherapy plus ipilimumab.

Here immunoSEQ multiplex PCR was the method, and the copy in TCRdb shows in-frame clones only, minus some. Altogether 90,000 to 130,000 clones are present, more than 65% being singletons, with the ten largest covering roughly 3.5%. The source is a human donor with non-small cell lung cancer that progressed on radiotherapy plus ipilimumab. Some clones in this sample may be carry-over from other donors' samples. The chain uses TRBV29-1 and TRBJ2-5, with 9 bases aligning to TRBD1. The source was peripheral blood, collected from a patient treated with radiotherapy plus ipilimumab. The CDR3 region has the DNA TGCAGCGGAACAGGGGGCGGAGAGACCCAGTACTTC. It codes for CSGTGGGETQYF.